A single TCR beta chain is shown here with its context. Its antigen is as yet unknown. This sample was taken from a study of cytomegalovirus exposure and HLA in healthy donors. The study sampled nominally healthy donors, though unrecorded immune exposures were likely. PCR amplification relied on 60 Vbeta primers (plus 13 Jbeta primers). Only in-frame clones appear in the TCRdb table, and some are missing; sequencing was by immunoSEQ multiplex PCR. The sample carries 100,000 to 150,000 clones, about 78% recorded once. V lost 4 bases, J lost 5 bases, and 9 bases stayed unmatched. CDR1 is SGHNT, CDR2 YYREEE, per germline (reference sequence). The CDR3 length is 15 residues. Overall study findings and caveats: The study designated 150 or so TCR beta chains cytomegalovirus-associated.

This TCR came from a female donor in good health and CMV-seronegative. Sequencing used PBMCs. The V and J genes are TRBV5-4 and TRBJ1-2, with 9 bases identical to TRBD1. Here the CDR3 reads CASSRAGQGYYGYTF. The CDR3 bases are TGTGCCAGCAGCCGCGCCGGACAGGGGTATTATGGCTACACCTTC.